This T cell receptor (beta chain) comes out of a study of cytomegalovirus exposure and HLA in healthy donors. The PCR made use of 60 Vbeta and 13 Jbeta primers. Sequencing was performed with immunoSEQ multiplex PCR; in TCRdb, only in-frame clones are kept and a portion is missing. Of 120,000 to 150,000 clones in the sample, roughly two thirds were seen once. This clone is a singleton in its sample. Germline V gene sequence: CDR1 SEHNR, CDR2 FQNEAQ (reference sequence). V was trimmed by 5 bases and J by 4 bases, leaving 17 bases between them. CDR3 length: 16 amino acids. The sample was PBMCs. This sequence was found in a woman in her 40s in good health and CMV-seronegative. The chain carries TRBV7-9 and TRBJ1-4; TRBD1 is a possible D gene (5 bases). The CDR3 sequence is CASSRTQSQVNEKLFF. The CDR3 DNA sequence: TGTGCCAGCAGCCGAACCCAGTCACAGGTTAATGAAAAACTGTTTTTT.